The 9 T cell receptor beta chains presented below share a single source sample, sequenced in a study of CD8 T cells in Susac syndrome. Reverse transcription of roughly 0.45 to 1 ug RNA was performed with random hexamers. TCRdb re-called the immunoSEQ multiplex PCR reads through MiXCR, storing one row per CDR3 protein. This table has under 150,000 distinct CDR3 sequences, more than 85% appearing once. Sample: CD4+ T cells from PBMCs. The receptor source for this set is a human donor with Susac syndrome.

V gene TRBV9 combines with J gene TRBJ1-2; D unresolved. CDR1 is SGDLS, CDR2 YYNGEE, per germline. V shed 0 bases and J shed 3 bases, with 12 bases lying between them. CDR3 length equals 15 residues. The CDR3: CASSVDPDTYYGYTF. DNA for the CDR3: TGTGCCAGCAGCGTAGACCCGGATACCTACTATGGCTACACCTTC. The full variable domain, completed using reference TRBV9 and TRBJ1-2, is DSGVTQTPKHLITATGQRVTLRCSPRSGDLSVYWYQQSLDQGLQFLIQYYNGEERAKGNILERFSAQQFPDLHSELNLSSLELGDSALYFCASSVDPDTYYGYTFGSGTRLTVV.

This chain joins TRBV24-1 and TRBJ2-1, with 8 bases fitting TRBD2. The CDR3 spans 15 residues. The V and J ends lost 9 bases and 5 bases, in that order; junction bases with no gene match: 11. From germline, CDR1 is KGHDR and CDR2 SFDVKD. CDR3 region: CATPLVAGTDNEQFF. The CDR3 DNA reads TGTGCCACCCCGTTGGTAGCGGGAACTGACAATGAGCAGTTCTTC.

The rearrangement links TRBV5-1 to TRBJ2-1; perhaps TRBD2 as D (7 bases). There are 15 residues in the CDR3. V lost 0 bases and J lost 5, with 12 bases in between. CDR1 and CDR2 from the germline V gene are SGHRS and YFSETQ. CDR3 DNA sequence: TGCGCCAGCAGCTTGGACCGGGGGGCCCACAATGAGCAGTTCTTC. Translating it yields CASSLDRGAHNEQFF. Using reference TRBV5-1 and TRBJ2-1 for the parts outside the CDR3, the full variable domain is KAGVTQTPRYLIKTRGQQVTLSCSPISGHRSVSWYQQTPGQGLQFLFEYFSETQRNKGNFPGRFSGRQFSNSRSEMNVSTLELGDSALYLCASSLDRGAHNEQFFGPGTRLTVL.

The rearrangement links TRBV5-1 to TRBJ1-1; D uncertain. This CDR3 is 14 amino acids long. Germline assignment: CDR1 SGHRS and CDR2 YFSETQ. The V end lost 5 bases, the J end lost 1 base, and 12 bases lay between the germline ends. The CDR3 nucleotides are TGCGCCAGCAGTTTAATAGTGGGGAACACTGAAGCTTTCTTT. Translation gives CASSLIVGNTEAFF.

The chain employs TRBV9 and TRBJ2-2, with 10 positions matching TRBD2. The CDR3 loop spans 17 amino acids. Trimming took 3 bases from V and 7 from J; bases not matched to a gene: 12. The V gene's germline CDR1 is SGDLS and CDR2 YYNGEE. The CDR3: CASSGRTSGEWGGELFF. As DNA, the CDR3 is TGTGCCAGCAGCGGAAGAACTAGCGGGGAATGGGGCGGGGAGCTGTTTTTT.

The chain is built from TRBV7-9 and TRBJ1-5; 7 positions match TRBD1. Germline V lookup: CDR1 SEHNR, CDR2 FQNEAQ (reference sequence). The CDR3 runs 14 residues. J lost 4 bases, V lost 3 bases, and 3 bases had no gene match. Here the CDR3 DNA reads TGTGCCAGCAGCTTGACAGGGATTAATCAGCCCCAGCATTTT. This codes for CASSLTGINQPQHF.

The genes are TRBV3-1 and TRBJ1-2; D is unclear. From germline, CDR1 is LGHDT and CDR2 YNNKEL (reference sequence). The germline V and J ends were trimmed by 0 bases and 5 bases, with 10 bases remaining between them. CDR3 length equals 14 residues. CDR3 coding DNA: TGTGCCAGCAGCCAAGATCCGGGGAGATATGGCTACACCTTC. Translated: CASSQDPGRYGYTF.

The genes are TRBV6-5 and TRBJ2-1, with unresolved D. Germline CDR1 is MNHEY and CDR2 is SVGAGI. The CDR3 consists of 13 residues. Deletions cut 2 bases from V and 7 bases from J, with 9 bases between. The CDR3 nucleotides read TGTGCCAGCAGTTACGCTTCTTGGAATGAGCAGTTCTTC. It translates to CASSYASWNEQFF.

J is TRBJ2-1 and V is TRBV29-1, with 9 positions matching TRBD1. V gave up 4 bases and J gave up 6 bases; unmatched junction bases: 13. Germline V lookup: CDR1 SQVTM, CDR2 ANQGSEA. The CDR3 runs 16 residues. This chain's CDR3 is CSVVGYPGQGSNEQFF. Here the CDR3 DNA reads TGCAGCGTTGTCGGTTATCCGGGACAGGGCTCCAATGAGCAGTTCTTC.